A selection of T cell receptor beta chains follows, all from one sample in a study of T cell responses to AZD1222 COVID-19 vaccine. TCRdb keeps only in-frame clones here, not all; method: immunoSEQ multiplex PCR. Counted here are about 140,000 clones, roughly 92% occurring once; the ten biggest clones make up more than 4.5%. Material: peripheral blood, obtained on day 0 of AZD1222 vaccination. Every receptor here comes from an adult in good health. Both conserved end residues are part of each CDR3. Fields, in order: V gene, J gene, D gene, clone size, CDR3 DNA, CDR3 protein. A D gene is named only where the DNA matches it firmly. Part of the rows lack a size; the others show once, few, many or a class for expanded clones.

TRBV2,TRBJ2-1,NA,NA,TGTGCCAGCAGTGAAGAGTCCTACAATGAGCAGTTCTTC,CASSEESYNEQFF
TRBV5-4,TRBJ2-1,TRBD2,NA,TGTGCCAGCGGATTAGCGGGAGGGCCGGGAGAGCAGTTCTTC,CASGLAGGPGEQFF
TRBV28,TRBJ1-4,NA,NA,TGTGCCAGCAGTTTGAGGAGTCTTGGTGAAAAACTGTTTTTT,CASSLRSLGEKLFF
TRBV5-1,TRBJ2-2,NA,NA,TGCGCCAGCAGCTTGGGACAGGTCCAGGGCGGGGAGCTGTTTTTT,CASSLGQVQGGELFF
TRBV18,TRBJ2-1,NA,NA,TGTGCCAGCTCACCGGATTTGCGTCGGTCCTACAATGAGCAGTTCTTC,CASSPDLRRSYNEQFF
TRBV18,TRBJ1-2,NA,NA,TGTGCCAGCTCACTCCGGACAGACTATGGCTACACCTTC,CASSLRTDYGYTF
TRBV11-1,TRBJ1-4,NA,NA,TGTGCCAGCAGCTTACGGCAGGGGCGAGAAAAACTGTTTTTT,CASSLRQGREKLFF
TRBV6-2/TRBV6-3,TRBJ2-3,TRBD2,NA,TGTGCCAGCAGTTATGGGGGGGGGACAGATACGCAGTATTTT,CASSYGGGTDTQYF
TRBV20-1,TRBJ1-1,NA,NA,TGCAGTGCTAGAGCCCCCTACAAAGCTTTCTTT,CSARAPYKAFF
TRBV29-1,TRBJ2-7,NA,NA,TGCAGCGCCCTATCCAATTACGAGCAGTACTTC,CSALSNYEQYF
TRBV11-2,TRBJ2-2,NA,NA,TGTGCCAGCAGAACGCCGCGGGGCGTTGGGAACACCGGGGAGCTGTTTTTT,CASRTPRGVGNTGELFF
TRBV3-1/TRBV3-2,TRBJ2-7,TRBD2,once,TGTGCCAGCAGCCAAGATCGTAGCGGGAGTTACGAGCAGTACTTC,CASSQDRSGSYEQYF
TRBV5-6,TRBJ1-4,NA,NA,TGTGCCAGCAGCTTGGGCCGGGGGGATAGGCTGTTTTTT,CASSLGRGDRLFF
TRBV12-3/TRBV12-4,TRBJ2-3,NA,NA,TGTGCCAGCAGGCCCGTAAGGGATACGCAGTATTTT,CASRPVRDTQYF
TRBV11-2,TRBJ2-3,NA,few,TGTGCCAGCAGCTTAGCTTCGATAGGTGATACGCAGTATTTT,CASSLASIGDTQYF
TRBV6-5,TRBJ2-1,NA,NA,TGTGCCAGCAGGTGGGGGCCGGGGGAGCAGTTCTTC,CASRWGPGEQFF
TRBV19,TRBJ1-2,NA,NA,TGTGCCAGTATGGGGGCCGACAGCTATGGCTACACCTTC,CASMGADSYGYTF
TRBV28,TRBJ1-2,NA,NA,TGTGCCAGCCTCCCAGGGGATAACTATGGCTACACCTTC,CASLPGDNYGYTF
TRBV4-1,TRBJ2-3,TRBD1,NA,TGCGCCAGCAGCCAAAGCGGGACAGGGGTTAGCACAGATACGCAGTATTTT,CASSQSGTGVSTDTQYF
TRBV28,TRBJ2-1,TRBD2,NA,TGTGCCAGCAGTTTTCTATCGTTAGCGGGAGGGAGAAATGAGCAGTTCTTC,CASSFLSLAGGRNEQFF
TRBV5-5,TRBJ2-7,NA,NA,TGTGCCAGCGGGCAGGGCGCCTTTTTGTACGAGCAGTACTTC,CASGQGAFLYEQYF
TRBV29-1,TRBJ2-7,TRBD1,NA,TGCAGCGTTGAAGCCAACAGGGGGAATAGGTACGAGCAGTACTTC,CSVEANRGNRYEQYF
TRBV27,TRBJ2-1,NA,NA,TGTGCCAGCAGCCCCCCGGGGTTCCCCTACAATGAGCAGTTCTTC,CASSPPGFPYNEQFF
TRBV10-3,TRBJ2-7,NA,few,TGTGCCATCAGTGAGCTTACCTACGAGCAGTACTTC,CAISELTYEQYF
TRBV6-6,TRBJ1-2,NA,NA,TGTGCTACCAGGGGCAACTATAACTATGGCTACACCTTC,CATRGNYNYGYTF